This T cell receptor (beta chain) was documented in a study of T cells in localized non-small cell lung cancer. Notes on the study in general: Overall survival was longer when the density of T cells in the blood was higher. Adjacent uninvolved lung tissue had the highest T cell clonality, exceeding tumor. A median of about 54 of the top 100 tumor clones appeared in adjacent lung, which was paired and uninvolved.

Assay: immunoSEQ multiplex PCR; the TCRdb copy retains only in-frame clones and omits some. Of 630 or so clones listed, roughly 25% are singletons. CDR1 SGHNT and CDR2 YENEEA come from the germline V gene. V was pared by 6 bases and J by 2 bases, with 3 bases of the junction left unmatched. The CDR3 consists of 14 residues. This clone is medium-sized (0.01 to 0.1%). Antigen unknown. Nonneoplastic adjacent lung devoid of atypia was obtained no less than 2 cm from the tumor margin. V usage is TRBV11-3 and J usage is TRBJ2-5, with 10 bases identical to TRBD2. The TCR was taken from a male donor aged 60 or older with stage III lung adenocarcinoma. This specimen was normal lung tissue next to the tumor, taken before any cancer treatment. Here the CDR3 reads CASRQRGGQETQYF. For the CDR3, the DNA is TGTGCCAGCAGACAGCGGGGGGGTCAAGAGACCCAGTACTTC.